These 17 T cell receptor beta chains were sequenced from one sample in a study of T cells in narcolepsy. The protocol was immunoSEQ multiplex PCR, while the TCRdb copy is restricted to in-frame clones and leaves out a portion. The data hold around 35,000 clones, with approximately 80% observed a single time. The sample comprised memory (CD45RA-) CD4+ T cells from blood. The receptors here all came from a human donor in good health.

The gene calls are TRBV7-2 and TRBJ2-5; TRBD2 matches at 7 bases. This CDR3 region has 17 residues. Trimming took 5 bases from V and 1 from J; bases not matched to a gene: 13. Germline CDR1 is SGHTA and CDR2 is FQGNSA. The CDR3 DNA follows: TGTGCCAGCAGCCTAGGGGTTGTAGCGGGCTCCCAAGAGACCCAGTACTTC. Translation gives CASSLGVVAGSQETQYF.

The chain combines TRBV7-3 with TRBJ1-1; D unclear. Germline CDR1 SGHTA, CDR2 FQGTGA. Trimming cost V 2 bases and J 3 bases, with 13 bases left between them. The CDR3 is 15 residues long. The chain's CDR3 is CASSLRSSKDTEAFF. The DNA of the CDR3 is TGTGCCAGCAGCTTACGATCTTCGAAGGACACTGAAGCTTTCTTT.

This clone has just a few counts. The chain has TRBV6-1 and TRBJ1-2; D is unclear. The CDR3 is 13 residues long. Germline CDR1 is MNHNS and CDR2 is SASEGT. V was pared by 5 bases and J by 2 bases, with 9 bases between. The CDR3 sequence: CASSLTENYGYTF. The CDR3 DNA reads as TGTGCCAGCAGTCTAACAGAAAACTATGGCTACACCTTC.

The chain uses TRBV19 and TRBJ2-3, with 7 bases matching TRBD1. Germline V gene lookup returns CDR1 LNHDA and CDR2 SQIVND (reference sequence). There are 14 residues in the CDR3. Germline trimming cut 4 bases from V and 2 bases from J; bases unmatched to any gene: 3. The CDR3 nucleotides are TGTGCCAGTAGTACGGGGACAGACACAGATACGCAGTATTTT. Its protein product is CASSTGTDTDTQYF.

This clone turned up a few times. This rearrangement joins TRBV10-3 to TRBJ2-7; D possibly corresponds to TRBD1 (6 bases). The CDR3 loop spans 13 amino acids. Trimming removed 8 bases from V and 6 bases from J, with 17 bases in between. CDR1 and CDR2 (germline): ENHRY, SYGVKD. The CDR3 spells CAIRAQGEGEQYF. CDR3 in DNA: TGTGCCATCCGCGCACAGGGTGAGGGCGAGCAGTACTTC.

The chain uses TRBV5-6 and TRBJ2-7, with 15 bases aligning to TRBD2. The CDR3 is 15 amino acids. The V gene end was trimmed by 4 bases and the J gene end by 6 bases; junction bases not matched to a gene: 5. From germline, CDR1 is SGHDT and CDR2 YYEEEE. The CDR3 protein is CASSPGLAGGGEQYF. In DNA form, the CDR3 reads TGTGCCAGCAGCCCGGGACTAGCGGGAGGTGGCGAGCAGTACTTC.

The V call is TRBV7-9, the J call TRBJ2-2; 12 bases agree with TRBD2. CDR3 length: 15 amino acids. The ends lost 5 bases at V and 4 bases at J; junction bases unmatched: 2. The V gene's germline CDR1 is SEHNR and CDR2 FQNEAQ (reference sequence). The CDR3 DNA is TGTGCCAGCAGCCGACTAGCGGGAGTCACCGGGGAGCTGTTTTTT. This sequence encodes CASSRLAGVTGELFF. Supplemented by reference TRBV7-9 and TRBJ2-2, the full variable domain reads DTGVSQNPRHKITKRGQNVTFRCDPISEHNRLYWYRQTLGQGPEFLTYFQNEAQLEKSRLLSDRFSAERPKGSFSTLEIQRTEQGDSAMYLCASSRLAGVTGELFFGEGSRLTVL.

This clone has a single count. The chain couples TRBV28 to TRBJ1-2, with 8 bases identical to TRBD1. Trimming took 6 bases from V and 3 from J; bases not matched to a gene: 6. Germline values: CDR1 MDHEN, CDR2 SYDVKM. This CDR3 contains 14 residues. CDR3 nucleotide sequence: TGTGCCAGCAGCTGGACAGGGCGGGACTATGGCTACACCTTC. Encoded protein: CASSWTGRDYGYTF.

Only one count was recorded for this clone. The CDR3 region has the DNA TGCGCCACCTGGACTAGCGGGCTCCATACCTCCTACGAGCAGTACTTC. It specifies CATWTSGLHTSYEQYF. V is TRBV10-1 and J is TRBJ2-5; TRBD2 aligns across 11 bases. The end of the DNA is better explained by TRBJ2-7, so the J call may be wrong. The V gene's germline CDR1 is WNHNN and CDR2 SYGVQD (reference sequence). The CDR3 has 16 residues.

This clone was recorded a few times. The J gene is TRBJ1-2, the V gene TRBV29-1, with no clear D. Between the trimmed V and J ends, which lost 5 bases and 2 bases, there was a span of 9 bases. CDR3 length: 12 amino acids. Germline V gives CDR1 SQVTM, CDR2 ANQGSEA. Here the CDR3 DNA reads TGCAGCGTTACCGACGGGAACTATGGCTACACCTTC. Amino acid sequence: CSVTDGNYGYTF.

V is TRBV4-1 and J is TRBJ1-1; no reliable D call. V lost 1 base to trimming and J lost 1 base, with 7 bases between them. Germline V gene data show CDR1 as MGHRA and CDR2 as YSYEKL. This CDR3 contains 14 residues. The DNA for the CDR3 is TGCGCCAGCAGCCAAGGCCCCAGGAACACTGAAGCTTTCTTT. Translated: CASSQGPRNTEAFF.

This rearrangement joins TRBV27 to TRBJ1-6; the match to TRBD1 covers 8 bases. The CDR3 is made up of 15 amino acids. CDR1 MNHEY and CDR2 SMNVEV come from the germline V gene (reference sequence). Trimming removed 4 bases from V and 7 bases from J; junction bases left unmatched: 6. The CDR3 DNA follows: TGTGCCAGCAGTTCAAGACAGGGGACAAATTCACCCCTCCACTTT. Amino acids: CASSSRQGTNSPLHF.

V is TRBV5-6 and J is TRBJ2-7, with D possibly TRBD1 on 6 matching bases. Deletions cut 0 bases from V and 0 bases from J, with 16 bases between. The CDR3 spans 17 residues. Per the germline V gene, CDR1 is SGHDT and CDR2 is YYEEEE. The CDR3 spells CASSLVAGGHISYEQYF. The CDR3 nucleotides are TGTGCCAGCAGCTTGGTCGCTGGGGGCCATATCTCCTACGAGCAGTACTTC.

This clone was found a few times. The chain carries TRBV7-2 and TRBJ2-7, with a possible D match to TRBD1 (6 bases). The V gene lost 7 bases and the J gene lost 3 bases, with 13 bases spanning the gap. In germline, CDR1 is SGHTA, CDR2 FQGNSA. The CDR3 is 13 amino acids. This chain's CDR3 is CASTQLDSYEQYF. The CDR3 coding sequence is TGTGCCAGCACCCAACTGGACAGCTACGAGCAGTACTTC.

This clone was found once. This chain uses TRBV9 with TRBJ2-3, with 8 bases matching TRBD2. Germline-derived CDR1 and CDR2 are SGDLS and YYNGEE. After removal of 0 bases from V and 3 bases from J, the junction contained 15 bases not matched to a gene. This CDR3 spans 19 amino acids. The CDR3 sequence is CASSVGLAGPRISTDTQYF. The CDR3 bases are TGTGCCAGCAGCGTAGGGCTAGCGGGCCCGAGGATATCGACAGATACGCAGTATTTT.

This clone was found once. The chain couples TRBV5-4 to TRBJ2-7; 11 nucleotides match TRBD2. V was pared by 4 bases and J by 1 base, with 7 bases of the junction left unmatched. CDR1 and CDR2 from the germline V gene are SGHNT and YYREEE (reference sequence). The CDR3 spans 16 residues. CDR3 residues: CASSAALAGGSYEQYF. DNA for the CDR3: TGTGCCAGCAGCGCAGCCCTAGCGGGGGGATCCTACGAGCAGTACTTC.

The CDR3 sequence: CASSPSPREQYF. As DNA, the CDR3 is TGTGCCAGCAGCCCTAGTCCGCGAGAGCAGTACTTC. This chain links TRBV5-5 with TRBJ2-7; D call uncertain. The CDR3 extends over 12 amino acids. Trimming pared 4 bases from V and 7 bases from J, leaving 12 bases between. The germline CDR1 and CDR2 sequences are SGHKS and YYEKEE (reference sequence).